A single sample gave rise to the 9 T cell receptor beta chains below, sequenced in a study of shared clonotypes between healthy human individuals. Measured with immunoSEQ multiplex PCR; TCRdb has only the in-frame clones, and not every one. The table lists millions of clones, roughly nine tenths of them singletons. The sample consisted of naive CD4+ T cells sorted from blood. Described subset: CD45RA+ positively selected. The receptor set was obtained from a man between 18 and 35 years old in good health.

This clone was observed once. The chain recombines TRBV30 with TRBJ1-5; TRBD1 might be the D (5 bases). Germline V gene sequence: CDR1 GTSNPN, CDR2 SVGIG (reference sequence). This CDR3 has 18 residues. With 0 bases removed from V and 1 base from J, the gap between germline ends came to 19 bases. CDR3 region: CAWSVQFGGGRSNQPQHF. Written as DNA, the CDR3 is TGTGCCTGGAGTGTCCAATTTGGGGGAGGGCGAAGCAATCAGCCCCAGCATTTT.

J is TRBJ1-4 and V is TRBV5-4; D remains ambiguous. V lost 3 bases to trimming and J lost 2 bases, with 14 bases between them. There are 16 residues in the CDR3. Germline values: CDR1 SGHNT, CDR2 YYREEE (reference sequence). The CDR3 region is CASSWRGVSTNEKLFF. Written as DNA, the CDR3 is TGTGCCAGCAGCTGGAGAGGAGTGTCGACTAATGAAAAACTGTTTTTT. Looking up the rest from reference TRBV5-4 and TRBJ1-4 gives the full variable domain: ETGVTQSPTHLIKTRGQQVTLRCSSQSGHNTVSWYQQALGQGPQFIFQYYREEENGRGNFPPRFSGLQFPNYSSELNVNALELDDSALYLCASSWRGVSTNEKLFFGSGTQLSVL.

The V call is TRBV4-3, the J call TRBJ2-3; TRBD2 matches 8 bases. CDR3 length: 18 amino acids. Germline assignment: CDR1 LGHNA and CDR2 YSLEER. The V gene end was trimmed by 0 bases and the J gene end by 2 bases; junction bases not matched to a gene: 10. In nucleotides, the CDR3 is TGCGCCAGCAGCCAAGATCCGGCTAGCGGGCTTCTCACAGATACGCAGTATTTT. The encoded protein is CASSQDPASGLLTDTQYF.

V and J are TRBV7-3 and TRBJ2-5; 11 bases fit TRBD2. This CDR3 contains 17 residues. V gave up 0 bases and J gave up 5 bases; unmatched junction bases: 8. CDR1 is SGHTA, CDR2 FQGTGA, per germline. The DNA for the CDR3 is TGTGCCAGCAGCTTAACCGGGGCTAGCGGGGGGTCGGAGACCCAGTACTTC. Translating gives CASSLTGASGGSETQYF. The full variable domain, with the rest looked up from reference TRBV7-3 and TRBJ2-5, is GAGVSQTPSNKVTEKGKYVELRCDPISGHTALYWYRQSLGQGPEFLIYFQGTGAADDSGLPNDRFFAVRPEGSVSTLKIQRTERGDSAVYLCASSLTGASGGSETQYFGPGTRLLVL.

Regarding this clone: Other nucleotide sequences in the sample specify the same CDR3. The chain couples TRBV30 to TRBJ1-6; D gene unclear. The CDR3 has 14 amino acids. Germline lookup yields CDR1 GTSNPN and CDR2 SVGIG (reference sequence). V dropped 0 bases and J dropped 5 bases, with 8 bases sitting between them. The CDR3 here is CAWSVGGNNSPLHF. The CDR3 DNA reads TGTGCCTGGAGTGTCGGAGGTAATAATTCACCCCTCCACTTT.

The CDR3 is CASRPGPISYEQYF. The DNA for the CDR3 is TGTGCCAGCAGGCCGGGGCCCATTTCCTACGAGCAGTACTTC. V gene TRBV6-5 combines with J gene TRBJ2-5; D assignment may be TRBD1 or TRBD2 (5 bases each). The J call may be wrong; the DNA end is better matched by TRBJ2-7. This CDR3 spans 14 amino acids. Germline CDR1 MNHEY, CDR2 SVGAGI.

The rearrangement uses TRBV5-1 and TRBJ1-1, with D possibly matching TRBD1 (5 bases). Trimming cost V 3 bases and J 4 bases, with 13 bases left between them. Germline assignment: CDR1 SGHRS and CDR2 YFSETQ. This CDR3 has 14 amino acids. CDR3 nucleotides: TGCGCCAGCAGCTCCCTCGGGGGGGTCACTGAAGCTTTCTTT. Protein product: CASSSLGGVTEAFF.

This sequence joins TRBV2 and TRBJ2-3; D possibly uses TRBD1 or TRBD2 (5 bases each). This CDR3 has 14 amino acids. With 10 bases removed from V and 6 bases from J, the gap between germline ends came to 20 bases. Germline CDR1 is SNHLY and CDR2 is FYNNEI. DNA of the CDR3: TGTGCCAAGGCGAAGACTGGGGGTTACGATACGCAGTATTTT. This gives the protein CAKAKTGGYDTQYF.

The V and J genes are TRBV5-3 and TRBJ2-7, with D maybe TRBD2 (5 bases). TRBV5-3 is an ORF for which the function is uncertain. Trimming stripped 2 bases from V and 3 bases from J, with 12 bases between. The CDR3 totals 14 residues. Here the CDR3 DNA reads TGTGCCAGAAGCTTACTGACTACTGACTACGAGCAGTACTTC. This sequence encodes CARSLLTTDYEQYF.